This T cell receptor (beta chain) is from a study of T cell repertoires in cytomegalovirus infection (dated by TCRdb to between 2019 and 2020). At the level of the whole study: Donor HLA type was relevant to the analysis, as public TCR beta signatures indicated carriage of CMV infection together with the matching HLA type. The paper's findings and limits, for the study overall: The ex vivo response was dominated by HLA-C-restricted CMV-specific TCR beta clonotypes, and the single most frequent clonotype in two of eight donors was supplied by these HLA-C-restricted clonotypes. Carriers of CMV infection plus the relevant HLA type were discriminated by the cumulative frequency of public TCR beta family members in the study cohort and in an independent approximately 360-donor cohort.

The instrument was an Illumina HiSeq 1500. Using fastp at Q25 and MiXCR, TCRdb reprocessed the public reads and kept productive beta chains. Identical CDR3 proteins give one entry, which carries the most common genes and DNA. Recorded for this sample are approximately 240,000 distinct CDR3 sequences; more than 9% of them occurred a single time. The ten largest clones add up to approximately 1.8% of the sample. The CDR3 holds 16 amino acids from the cysteine to the phenylalanine. CDR3 DNA is the only sequence kept; it has 48 bases, read in frame from the first base. Ends trimmed: V by 3 bases, J by 0 bases; bases unmatched to a gene: 7. With regard to this clonotype: This receptor's antigen is unknown. No qualities accompany the bases; no much larger clone lies one base away.

This sequence originates from a human donor in good health (CMV status not recorded). Some clones in this sample may be carry-over from other donors' samples. Sequencing was carried out using PBMCs. This receptor chain uses TRBV12-3 or TRBV12-4 and TRBJ1-2, with 7 bases matching TRBD1. The CDR3 reads CASSFAAGGTNYGYTF. The sequence in DNA is TGTGCCAGCAGTTTCGCGGCAGGGGGAACTAACTATGGCTACACCTTC.